Each of the 13 T cell receptor beta chains below was sequenced from the same sample in a study of T cells in Graves' hyperthyroidism and ophthalmopathy. Amplified regions were TCR beta CDR3 sequences from RNA transcripts. An initial round of RT-PCR targeting the TCR CDR3 relied on the HTBI primer set. TCRdb reprocessed the multiplex PCR reads with MiXCR, giving one entry per CDR3 protein. The sample shows a few hundred thousand distinct CDR3 sequences, about 15% of them seen only once. Material for sequencing was blood. The origin of the receptors is a woman aged 40 to 50 with Graves' hyperthyroidism.

This clonotype was counted many times. The chain recombines TRBV2 with TRBJ2-5; 11 nucleotides agree with TRBD2. Germline trimming cut 3 bases from V and 5 bases from J; bases unmatched to any gene: 5. This CDR3 has 15 residues. Looked up from germline, CDR1 is SNHLY and CDR2 is FYNNEI. The CDR3 DNA is TGTGCCAGCAGTGACAGACTAGCGGGACGGGAGACCCAGTACTTC. Translating it yields CASSDRLAGRETQYF. The complete variable domain, with remaining parts taken from reference TRBV2 and TRBJ2-5, reads EPEVTQTPSHQVTQMGQEVILRCVPISNHLYFYWYRQILGQKVEFLVSFYNNEISEKSEIFDDQFSVERPDGSNFTLKIRSTKLEDSAMYFCASSDRLAGRETQYFGPGTRLLVL.

This rearrangement joins TRBV7-9 to TRBJ1-6, with 7 bases aligning to TRBD1. This CDR3 contains 15 residues. CDR1 and CDR2 (germline): SEHNR, FQNEAQ (reference sequence). Trimming cost V 4 bases and J 7 bases; bases outside gene matches: 7. CDR3 DNA sequence: TGTGCCAGCAGCTCTTGGGACAGCCTAAATTCACCCCTCCACTTT. Translation: CASSSWDSLNSPLHF.

The V and J genes are TRBV29-1 and TRBJ2-5, with D perhaps matching TRBD2 (6 bases). V was shortened by 4 bases and J by 5 bases, with 17 bases between the two germline ends. Germline V gene data show CDR1 as SQVTM and CDR2 as ANQGSEA. The CDR3 covers 14 residues. The CDR3 region is CSVAGTEGRETQYF. The CDR3 DNA reads as TGCAGCGTTGCCGGGACTGAGGGTCGTGAGACCCAGTACTTC.

In this sample, this clonotype turned up many times. V is TRBV3-1 and J is TRBJ2-7; D may match TRBD1 or TRBD2 (5 bases each). V lost 0 bases and J 3 bases, leaving 12 bases between the germline ends. The CDR3 extends over 15 amino acids. Germline V CDR1 and CDR2: LGHDT, YNNKEL (reference sequence). CDR3 sequence (DNA): TGTGCCAGCAGCCAAGAGCTTGAGGGGAACTACGAGCAGTACTTC. Amino acid sequence: CASSQELEGNYEQYF.

This clonotype was seen repeatedly, ten times or more. The rearrangement links TRBV9 to TRBJ2-7; D remains ambiguous. Germline V gene sequence: CDR1 SGDLS, CDR2 YYNGEE. V was pared by 6 bases and J by 5 bases, with 15 bases between. The CDR3 extends over 13 amino acids. CDR3 sequence: CASNPSGSDEQYF. For the CDR3, the DNA is TGTGCCAGCAATCCCTCGGGCTCTGACGAGCAGTACTTC.

This clonotype was seen ten or more times. The chain combines TRBV28 with TRBJ2-1, with D perhaps assigned TRBD1 or TRBD2 (7 bases each). Trimming cost V 11 bases and J 2 bases, with 16 bases left between them. The CDR3 length is 14 residues. Germline V gene sequence: CDR1 MDHEN, CDR2 SYDVKM. The CDR3 spells CAAGGGAPYNEQFF. The CDR3 coding sequence is TGTGCCGCAGGGGGGGGAGCACCCTACAATGAGCAGTTCTTC.

This clonotype has a handful of counts. V is TRBV10-3 and J is TRBJ2-2; 7 bases line up with TRBD2. V lost 2 bases, J lost 4 bases, and 4 bases stayed unmatched. The CDR3 contains 15 residues. Germline CDR1 ENHRY, CDR2 SYGVKD. CDR3 amino acids: CAISEEGGRTGELFF. CDR3 DNA: TGTGCCATCAGTGAGGAGGGAGGGCGCACCGGGGAGCTGTTTTTT.

This clonotype was detected ten times or more. V gene TRBV6-1 combines with J gene TRBJ2-1; 8 nucleotides align to TRBD2. Trimming took 5 bases from V and 3 from J; bases not matched to a gene: 9. This CDR3 is 16 amino acids long. Germline V gene lookup returns CDR1 MNHNS and CDR2 SASEGT. Written as DNA, the CDR3 is TGTGCCAGCAGTCAAAGCGGGAGAAGAGACTACAATGAGCAGTTCTTC. Protein: CASSQSGRRDYNEQFF.

The chain has TRBV27 and TRBJ2-1; the match to TRBD1 covers 10 bases. This CDR3 contains 15 residues. Germline lookup yields CDR1 MNHEY and CDR2 SMNVEV (reference sequence). With V trimmed by 10 bases and J by 9 bases, 15 bases remained unmatched. CDR3: CATRYPGQGMGEQFF. CDR3 bases: TGTGCCACCAGATACCCGGGACAGGGGATGGGTGAGCAGTTCTTC.

The CDR3 here is CASSVGPLAGASRNIQYF. The CDR3 nucleotides read TGTGCCAGCAGCGTAGGTCCCCTAGCGGGAGCCTCCAGGAACATTCAGTACTTC. This sequence joins TRBV9 and TRBJ2-4; 10 nucleotides match TRBD2. Germline-derived CDR1 and CDR2 are SGDLS and YYNGEE. The CDR3 runs to 18 residues. V was pared by 0 bases and J by 7 bases, with 13 bases of the junction left unmatched.

CDR3: CASSLLGVSGNTIYF. CDR3 sequence (DNA): TGCGCCAGCAGCCTCCTTGGGGTCTCTGGAAACACCATATATTTT. The chain is built from TRBV4-1 and TRBJ1-3; D is ambiguous. The V gene lost 4 bases and the J gene lost 0 bases, with 10 bases spanning the gap. The CDR3 has 15 amino acids. Germline CDR1 MGHRA, CDR2 YSYEKL.

This clonotype was detected many times. This chain connects TRBV2 to TRBJ2-5; perhaps TRBD1 as D (5 bases). Trimming stripped 8 bases from V and 5 bases from J, with 15 bases between. The CDR3 length is 13 residues. Germline loops: CDR1 SNHLY, CDR2 FYNNEI. The DNA of the CDR3 is TGTGCCAGCCCAGGGTCGTCTACGGAGACCCAGTACTTC. It yields the protein CASPGSSTETQYF.

This clonotype appeared many times. V usage is TRBV2 and J usage is TRBJ2-1; the match to TRBD2 covers 8 bases. The V and J ends lost 4 bases and 2 bases, in that order; junction bases with no gene match: 1. The CDR3 has 14 amino acids. CDR1 SNHLY and CDR2 FYNNEI come from the germline V gene. DNA for the CDR3: TGTGCCAGCAGTGGACTAGCGACCTACAATGAGCAGTTCTTC. Translated, it gives CASSGLATYNEQFF. The full variable domain, in which reference TRBV2 and TRBJ2-1 provide the parts outside the CDR3, is EPEVTQTPSHQVTQMGQEVILRCVPISNHLYFYWYRQILGQKVEFLVSFYNNEISEKSEIFDDQFSVERPDGSNFTLKIRSTKLEDSAMYFCASSGLATYNEQFFGPGTRLTVL.